This T cell receptor (beta chain) is drawn from a study of identifying expanded T cells in peripheral blood (dated by TCRdb to about 2019). Regarding the research as a whole: Four technical replicates, made by sequencing separate aliquots from the same pool of genomic DNA, were compared pairwise. What the authors observed across the whole study: The binomial model flagged about 1.3 differentially abundant clones between technical replicates but about 16 over roughly two weeks and 19 over four weeks. The authors expected that over much longer intervals, such as months to years, biological variance in healthy repertoires might increase even further. Across all healthy-donor time intervals, the beta-binomial model significantly cut both the number of clones called differentially abundant and the false-positive rate. Across all healthy donors, variance in clone template counts between roughly two-week samples was found to increase significantly with total template count.

During the collection period, no infections or other immune events were recorded for the healthy donors. Blood repertoires from healthy donors were used as a training cohort for calibrating time-dependent variance in a beta-binomial model of differential abundance of T-cell clones. The training cohort included around ten healthy donors, of whom 3 were female and 7 were male. Donor ages ranged from about 29 to 70 years, with an average of around 45 years. Whole blood was collected from each healthy donor at three time points spaced about two weeks apart and obtained from a commercial supplier. For immunosequencing, genomic DNA was extracted from whole blood that had not been sorted. This clone has just one count. It has no known antigen specificity. Nothing much larger sits one base from this clone, and base qualities are not available. TCRbeta CDR3 regions were profiled with the immunoSEQ Assay using bias-controlled multiplex PCR amplification of genomic DNA. As for how the authors treated the data: To quantify the absolute abundance of each unique TCRbeta CDR3 region, the sequences were collapsed and filtered. Differential abundance was tested with a binomial (Fisher-equivalent) model and with a beta-binomial model adding time-dependent variance fitted from healthy donors. Clones with fewer than 5 combined templates were removed, and a clone was called differentially abundant if the clone's Benjamini-Hochberg FDR was below 0.01. Beta-binomial variance was modeled as a function of total template count across the two samples using the form v = (b*log(k)+a)^2. The source is immuneACCESS, and TCRdb retained only in-frame sequences with V and J called. Part of the clones is not carried over; for the studies checked, unresolved V genes explain less than half of this, and the remainder is unexplained. V, J and clone size are those of that table, while D and trimming were read from the DNA. The sample table records around 85,000 clones; 70% to 90% of these occur just once. The ten biggest clones cover under 20% of the sample.

Specimen: blood. The clonotype was recovered from a person between 18 and 75 years old in good health.

This receptor has the CDR3 CASSWGLGTDYEQYF. The DNA sequence follows: TGTGCCAGCAGTTGGGGACTCGGGACGGATTACGAGCAGTACTTC. The chain employs TRBV28 and TRBJ2-7, with a weak D call of TRBD2 (6 bases match). The CDR3 runs 15 amino acids, cysteine and phenylalanine included. Only the CDR3 DNA stays, 45 bases, in frame from base 1. In the germline V gene, CDR1 corresponds to MDHEN and CDR2 to SYDVKM. The junction shows trimming of 4 bases on V and 4 bases on J, plus 17 bases between the germline ends.